A single sample is the source of the 17 T cell receptor beta chains below, sequenced in a study of T cells in Graves' hyperthyroidism and ophthalmopathy. Amplification targeted TCR beta CDR3 regions from RNA transcripts. Carried out on the TCR CDR3, a first-round RT-PCR used the HTBI primer set. Each CDR3 protein is one row after TCRdb ran MiXCR on the multiplex PCR reads. The sample holds a few hundred thousand distinct CDR3 sequences, around a sixth seen once. The sample taken for sequencing was blood. The origin of the receptors is a woman in her forties or fifties with Graves' hyperthyroidism.

The chain has TRBV7-3 and TRBJ2-3; tentative D call: TRBD2 (6 bases). V was cut by 6 bases and J by 0 bases, with 13 bases left in between. Germline V gene sequence: CDR1 SGHTA, CDR2 FQGTGA. The length of the CDR3 is 15 residues. CDR3 in DNA: TGTGCCAGCAGTCCCGGGACTCGCAGCACAGATACGCAGTATTTT. This gives the protein CASSPGTRSTDTQYF.

This clonotype was observed many times. This chain uses TRBV6-1 with TRBJ2-7, with a possible D match to TRBD2 (6 bases). This CDR3 has 13 residues. Between the trimmed V and J ends, which lost 8 bases and 3 bases, there was a span of 14 bases. Germline lookup yields CDR1 MNHNS and CDR2 SASEGT. In nucleotides, the CDR3 is TGTGCCAGCGGCCCGGGGGACCTCTACGAGCAGTACGTC. Residues: CASGPGDLYEQYV.

Notes on this clonotype: This is likely a read error, given that the CDR3 carries no conserved phenylalanine or tryptophan at its end. This sequence joins TRBV5-5 and TRBJ1-2; D not resolved. V lost 1 base and J lost 4, with 5 bases in between. The CDR3 has 12 amino acids. Germline CDR1 and CDR2: SGHKS and YYEKEE (reference sequence). The DNA of the CDR3 is TGTGCCAGCAGCTTGTCCATCTATGGCTACACCCTC. Its protein is CASSLSIYGYTL.

The gene calls are TRBV11-2 and TRBJ2-3; the D gene is possibly TRBD1 (6 bases). Germline V gene data show CDR1 as SGHAT and CDR2 as FQNNGV. This CDR3 has 15 amino acids. Deletions cut 3 bases from V and 3 bases from J, with 13 bases between. The CDR3 DNA reads as TGTGCCAGCAGCTTCGGCGGACAGAGAACAGATACGCAGTATTTT. This codes for CASSFGGQRTDTQYF.

This clonotype was seen many times. The rearrangement uses TRBV30 and TRBJ1-1; 8 bases align to TRBD1. Per germline, CDR1 GTSNPN and CDR2 SVGIG (reference sequence). Trimming removed 5 bases from V and 6 bases from J; junction bases left unmatched: 17. This CDR3 is 16 amino acids long. The CDR3 reads CAWGSGQGFIYAEAFF. The CDR3, as DNA: TGTGCCTGGGGGTCCGGACAGGGATTTATCTACGCTGAAGCTTTCTTT.

V usage is TRBV5-1 and J usage is TRBJ1-1; D is undetermined. The CDR3 runs to 12 residues. Trimming cost V 5 bases and J 3 bases, with 8 bases left between them. Germline V gene lookup returns CDR1 SGHRS and CDR2 YFSETQ. The DNA for the CDR3 is TGCGCCAGCAGATTTTCAGACACTGAAGCTTTCTTT. Translation: CASRFSDTEAFF.

The J gene is TRBJ2-3, the V gene TRBV28; D not certain. The germline gives CDR1 MDHEN, CDR2 SYDVKM. V gave up 3 bases and J gave up 2 bases, with 9 bases separating them. The CDR3 is 14 amino acids. The CDR3 loop reads CASSLGVPTDTQYF. DNA for the CDR3: TGTGCCAGCAGTTTGGGCGTACCCACAGATACGCAGTATTTT.

This clonotype came up many times. V gene TRBV28 combines with J gene TRBJ2-7, with 8 positions matching TRBD2. The junction had 7 bases not matched to a gene; V was cut back by 7 bases and J by 2 bases. The CDR3 is 14 residues long. Germline CDR1 MDHEN, CDR2 SYDVKM. The CDR3 DNA sequence: TGTGCCAGCACTATCCCGGGACTAGCCTACGAGCAGTACTTC. It specifies CASTIPGLAYEQYF.

The chain joins TRBV29-1 to TRBJ2-3; the D is unclear. Trimming removed 4 bases at V and 10 bases at J, with 3 bases between. This CDR3 has 8 amino acids. Germline loops: CDR1 SQVTM, CDR2 ANQGSEA. The CDR3 sequence is CSVAAQYF. In DNA, the CDR3 is TGCAGCGTTGCGGCGCAGTATTTT.

This clonotype was counted at least ten times. The chain recombines TRBV18 with TRBJ1-4, with TRBD1 identical over 7 bases. Looked up from germline, CDR1 is KGHSH and CDR2 is LQKENI. This CDR3 is 15 amino acids long. The trim removed 2 bases at V and 5 bases at J, leaving 5 bases unmatched. CDR3 amino acids: CASSPSGQINEKLFF. CDR3 in DNA: TGTGCCAGCTCACCATCGGGACAGATAAATGAAAAACTGTTTTTT. The variable domain in full, completed from reference TRBV18 and TRBJ1-4, reads NAGVMQNPRHLVRRRGQEARLRCSPMKGHSHVYWYRQLPEEGLKFMVYLQKENIIDESGMPKERFSAEFPKEGPSILRIQQVVRGDSAAYFCASSPSGQINEKLFFGSGTQLSVL.

The table lists this clonotype with many counts. The gene calls are TRBV7-2 and TRBJ2-5, with D hard to call. The V end lost 3 bases, the J end lost 2 bases, and 16 bases lay between the germline ends. This CDR3 has 16 residues. Per the germline V gene, CDR1 is SGHTA and CDR2 is FQGNSA. As DNA, the CDR3 is TGTGCCAGCAGCTTTGCCAGGCGACGAATTCAAGAGACCCAGTACTTC. Protein: CASSFARRRIQETQYF. The full variable domain, with the rest looked up from reference TRBV7-2 and TRBJ2-5, is GAGVSQSPSNKVTEKGKDVELRCDPISGHTALYWYRQSLGQGLEFLIYFQGNSAPDKSGLPSDRFSAERTGGSVSTLTIQRTQQEDSAVYLCASSFARRRIQETQYFGPGTRLLVL.

This clonotype was detected many times. The rearrangement links TRBV11-2 to TRBJ2-1, with 9 bases identical to TRBD2. CDR3 length: 17 residues. V dropped 3 bases and J dropped 2; count of bases not matched to a gene: 8. Germline CDR1 SGHAT, CDR2 FQNNGV. The DNA of the CDR3 is TGTGCCAGCAGCTTGGCGGGGGGGCTCTTTCCCTACAATGAGCAGTTCTTC. Translating gives CASSLAGGLFPYNEQFF. Full variable domain (outside the CDR3, taken from reference TRBV11-2 and TRBJ2-1): EAGVAQSPRYKIIEKRQSVAFWCNPISGHATLYWYQQILGQGPKLLIQFQNNGVVDDSQLPKDRFSAERLKGVDSTLKIQPAKLEDSAVYLCASSLAGGLFPYNEQFFGPGTRLTVL.

The genes are TRBV28 and TRBJ1-4; 7 bases agree with TRBD1. The J segment lost 6 bases and the V segment lost 8 bases, leaving 9 bases of the junction unmatched. This CDR3 is 14 amino acids long. Germline CDR1 and CDR2: MDHEN and SYDVKM. CDR3 amino acids: CASHNPGGDEKLFF. In DNA, the CDR3 is TGTGCCAGCCACAACCCAGGGGGTGATGAAAAACTGTTTTTT.

This clonotype was recorded at least ten times. V gene TRBV12-3 or TRBV12-4 combines with J gene TRBJ2-5, with D tentatively TRBD2 (7 bases). V was shortened by 5 bases and J by 4 bases, with 17 bases between the two germline ends. The length of the CDR3 is 15 residues. CDR3 loop: CASSPGGAFGETQYF. CDR3 sequence (DNA): TGTGCCAGCAGTCCTGGGGGGGCGTTCGGAGAGACCCAGTACTTC.

The chain is built from TRBV10-3 and TRBJ2-7; 10 bases are a match to TRBD2. The V gene's germline CDR1 is ENHRY and CDR2 SYGVKD. This CDR3 has 14 amino acids. J gave up 3 bases and V 4 bases, and 3 bases lay outside the gene matches. CDR3 DNA sequence: TGTGCCATCAGTGGGACTAGCGGTGACTACGAGCAGTACTTC. This sequence encodes CAISGTSGDYEQYF.

The table lists this clonotype with many counts. V and J are TRBV27 and TRBJ2-3; maybe TRBD2 (7 bases). Trimming left V 5 bases short and J 4 bases short, with 10 bases between. This CDR3 is 13 amino acids long. Germline V CDR1 and CDR2: MNHEY, SMNVEV (reference sequence). CDR3 in amino acids: CASSGGAPDTQYF. DNA of the CDR3: TGTGCCAGCAGTGGGGGGGCTCCAGATACGCAGTATTTT.

This clonotype has at least ten counts. The chain carries TRBV24-1 and TRBJ2-1, with D maybe TRBD1 (6 bases). The CDR3 extends over 14 amino acids. Germline V gene lookup returns CDR1 KGHDR and CDR2 SFDVKD. The V and J ends lost 3 bases and 8 bases respectively, with 13 bases between them. CDR3 in amino acids: CATSDPRQVYEQFF. As DNA, the CDR3 is TGTGCCACCAGTGATCCTAGACAGGTCTATGAGCAGTTCTTC.